These 16 T cell receptor beta chains share one sample of origin, sequenced in a study of identical twins. TCRdb passed the 5' RACE reads through MiXCR, listing each CDR3 protein once. The sample lists approximately 210,000 distinct CDR3 sequences, over 5.5% occurring once. The same data also went into a second study, on T cells expressing NK-cell markers.

Source material: CD8+ T cells sorted from blood. Every receptor here comes from a woman under 30 in good health.

The table lists this clonotype with many counts. V is TRBV7-6 and J is TRBJ2-1; 7 nucleotides align to TRBD2. CDR1 is SGHVS, CDR2 FNYEAQ, per germline. This CDR3 has 14 amino acids. V shed 1 base, J shed 6 bases, and the junction held 3 bases outside the gene matches. The CDR3 sequence: CASSLGGTINEQFF. The CDR3 nucleotides are TGTGCCAGCAGCTTAGGTGGGACTATCAATGAGCAGTTCTTC.

This clonotype was counted many times. For the CDR3, the DNA is TGTGCCAGCCATCCGGCGGGAGGAAAGCGGGGCACCGGGGAGCTGTTTTTT. Translating it yields CASHPAGGKRGTGELFF. The V call is TRBV2, the J call TRBJ2-2; 8 bases match TRBD2. The CDR3 extends over 17 amino acids. Germline CDR1 and CDR2: SNHLY and FYNNEI. V gave up 8 bases and J gave up 4 bases; unmatched junction bases: 15.

This clonotype came up many times. J is TRBJ1-4 and V is TRBV11-2, with D possibly being TRBD1 (6 bases). The CDR3 length is 13 residues. Trimming took 3 bases from V and 10 from J, leaving 12 bases between them. CDR1 SGHAT and CDR2 FQNNGV come from the germline V gene. The CDR3 sequence: CASSLGAPAKLFF. CDR3 DNA: TGTGCCAGCAGCTTGGGGGCTCCTGCAAAACTGTTTTTT. Full variable domain (outside the CDR3, taken from reference TRBV11-2 and TRBJ1-4): EAGVAQSPRYKIIEKRQSVAFWCNPISGHATLYWYQQILGQGPKLLIQFQNNGVVDDSQLPKDRFSAERLKGVDSTLKIQPAKLEDSAVYLCASSLGAPAKLFFGSGTQLSVL.

This clonotype was seen ten or more times. The rearrangement uses TRBV5-4 and TRBJ1-1; D is ambiguous. Between the trimmed V and J ends, which lost 0 bases and 6 bases, there was a span of 6 bases. The CDR3 has 12 amino acids. CDR1 SGHNT and CDR2 YYREEE come from the germline V gene (reference sequence). The CDR3 sequence is CASSLEEAEAFF. The DNA for the CDR3 is TGTGCCAGCAGCTTGGAAGAAGCTGAAGCTTTCTTT. Full variable domain (rest looked up from reference TRBV5-4 and TRBJ1-1): ETGVTQSPTHLIKTRGQQVTLRCSSQSGHNTVSWYQQALGQGPQFIFQYYREEENGRGNFPPRFSGLQFPNYSSELNVNALELDDSALYLCASSLEEAEAFFGQGTRLTVV.

This clonotype was counted between two and nine times. The chain combines TRBV5-5 with TRBJ2-7, with D possibly matching TRBD2 (6 bases). Germline CDR1 is SGHKS and CDR2 is YYEKEE (reference sequence). Between the trimmed V and J ends, which lost 7 bases and 1 base, there was a span of 21 bases. The CDR3 has 16 residues. The chain's CDR3 is CASFFGLSSPSYEQYF. CDR3 DNA sequence: TGTGCCAGCTTTTTCGGACTATCAAGCCCTTCCTACGAGCAGTACTTC.

This clonotype came up a few times. The chain links TRBV6-1 to TRBJ2-3, with D perhaps matching TRBD2 (6 bases). The ends were cut back, 6 bases at V and 1 base at J, with 11 bases in the middle. The CDR3 totals 14 residues. Germline V gives CDR1 MNHNS, CDR2 SASEGT. The CDR3 here is CASRSPGGTDTQYF. CDR3 coding DNA: TGTGCCAGCAGGTCCCCGGGGGGCACAGATACGCAGTATTTT.

The J gene is TRBJ2-7, the V gene TRBV9, with D unresolved. Germline lookup yields CDR1 SGDLS and CDR2 YYNGEE. CDR3 size: 13 residues. V was shortened by 3 bases and J by 6 bases, with 13 bases between the two germline ends. The CDR3 DNA reads TGTGCCAGCAGCGCACCCGAGTGGCCCGAGCAGTACTTC. Its translation is CASSAPEWPEQYF.

This clonotype showed up just a few times. V gene TRBV12-3 or TRBV12-4 combines with J gene TRBJ2-7, with D perhaps matching TRBD2 (6 bases). CDR3 size: 14 residues. Trimming took 5 bases from V and 11 from J, leaving 22 bases between them. The CDR3 sequence is CASSAGLMGGPKYF. The CDR3 nucleotides read TGTGCCAGCAGTGCCGGACTAATGGGAGGTCCCAAGTACTTC.

The chain is built from TRBV5-1 and TRBJ2-1; 12 nucleotides match TRBD2. Trimming took 0 bases from V and 6 from J; bases not matched to a gene: 4. The CDR3 consists of 16 residues. From germline, CDR1 is SGHRS and CDR2 YFSETQ. This chain's CDR3 is CASSLALAGGINEQFF. CDR3 in DNA: TGCGCCAGCAGCTTGGCCCTAGCGGGGGGGATCAATGAGCAGTTCTTC.

This chain joins TRBV12-5 and TRBJ2-7, with 11 bases fitting TRBD2. V dropped 4 bases and J dropped 5; count of bases not matched to a gene: 10. CDR3 length: 16 residues. Germline values: CDR1 LGHNT, CDR2 FRNRAP. The DNA of the CDR3 is TGTGCTAGTGGTTGGGGGCTAGCGGGAGGCCCCCACGAGCAGTACTTC. Translation: CASGWGLAGGPHEQYF.

The chain carries TRBV15 and TRBJ2-5, with D possibly matching TRBD2 (5 bases). The CDR3 consists of 16 residues. CDR1 and CDR2 from the germline V gene are LNHNV and YYDKDF (reference sequence). Trimming took off 3 bases at V and 5 bases at J, with 19 bases between the two ends. CDR3 nucleotide sequence: TGTGCCACCAGCAGGGGCATGGGAGCTAGCTACGAGACCCAGTACTTC. Protein sequence: CATSRGMGASYETQYF.

V and J are TRBV12-5 and TRBJ2-3; no definite D call. Germline CDR1 reads LGHNT; CDR2 reads FRNRAP. CDR3 size: 14 residues. Trimming pared 7 bases from V and 3 bases from J, leaving 14 bases between. CDR3 region: CASAGSGRTDTQYF. In DNA, the CDR3 is TGTGCTAGTGCCGGTAGTGGTCGGACAGATACGCAGTATTTT.

This clonotype was observed many times. V usage is TRBV3-1 and J usage is TRBJ1-2; D may be TRBD1 (5 bases). The CDR3 length is 14 residues. V was cut by 3 bases and J by 9 bases, with 17 bases left in between. CDR1 is LGHDT, CDR2 YNNKEL, per germline (reference sequence). CDR3 protein: CASSQTGTQTRYTF. As DNA, the CDR3 is TGTGCCAGCAGCCAGACCGGGACCCAGACTCGCTACACCTTC.

Many counts were recorded for this clonotype. The V call is TRBV5-1, the J call TRBJ2-1; a possible D gene is TRBD1 (6 bases). CDR1 and CDR2 from the germline V gene are SGHRS and YFSETQ. V lost 3 bases and J 9 bases, leaving 10 bases between the germline ends. CDR3 size: 12 residues. The CDR3 reads CASSWVGGEQFF. The CDR3 bases are TGCGCCAGCAGCTGGGTAGGGGGTGAGCAGTTCTTC.

By frequency in the sample, this clonotype is medium-sized. The chain uses TRBV9 and TRBJ1-2; no clear D gene. Germline V gene data show CDR1 as SGDLS and CDR2 as YYNGEE. This CDR3 has 13 amino acids. V was shortened by 2 bases and J by 5 bases, with 10 bases between the two germline ends. CDR3 region: CASSVEGLYGYTF. The CDR3 nucleotides read TGTGCCAGCAGCGTCGAGGGTCTATATGGCTACACCTTC.

This clonotype was seen ten or more times. The CDR3 DNA reads TGTGCCAGCAGTTCAGCTAGCTGGGGCGAGCAGTACTTC. It encodes CASSSASWGEQYF. The rearrangement links TRBV12-3 or TRBV12-4 to TRBJ2-7, with D perhaps matching TRBD2 (5 bases). The V end was cut by 4 bases, the J end by 6 bases, with 13 bases between. The CDR3 has 13 amino acids.